A single sample gave rise to the 18 T cell receptor beta chains below, sequenced in a study of shared clonotypes between healthy human individuals. Assay used: immunoSEQ multiplex PCR; TCRdb lists only in-frame clones, some missing. Of about a million clones in the sample, approximately 80% were seen once. Input material: memory CD4+ T cells from PBMCs. Subset described: CD45RA-negative fraction. All receptors come from a man aged 18 to 30 in good health. Some clones in this sample may be carry-over from other donors' samples.

The chain uses TRBV18 and TRBJ1-1; 7 nucleotides agree with TRBD1. Germline CDR1 and CDR2: KGHSH and LQKENI. The ends lost 2 bases at V and 3 bases at J; junction bases unmatched: 6. The CDR3 extends over 15 amino acids. CDR3 loop: CASSPYTGADTEAFF. CDR3 nucleotides: TGTGCCAGCTCACCATATACAGGGGCGGACACTGAAGCTTTCTTT.

This clone was counted between two and nine times. This rearrangement joins TRBV6-1 to TRBJ2-2, with 8 bases fitting TRBD1. This CDR3 is 14 amino acids long. Germline V gene lookup returns CDR1 MNHNS and CDR2 SASEGT. J lost 9 bases, V lost 4 bases, and 7 bases had no gene match. CDR3 residues: CASSAIDRGWELFF. The CDR3 DNA sequence: TGTGCCAGCAGTGCAATCGACAGGGGTTGGGAGCTGTTTTTT.

This clone was found once. The chain carries TRBV6-1 and TRBJ2-7; D remains unclear. The CDR3 runs to 13 residues. Germline CDR1 MNHNS, CDR2 SASEGT. V dropped 2 bases and J dropped 7 bases, with 12 bases sitting between them. CDR3 in DNA: TGTGCCAGCAGTGAAAGGAACCTCTCTGAGCAGTACTTC. Amino acid sequence: CASSERNLSEQYF.

The chain couples TRBV19 to TRBJ2-3, with D perhaps matching TRBD2 (5 bases). V was pared by 3 bases and J by 0 bases, with 7 bases between. Germline CDR1 LNHDA, CDR2 SQIVND (reference sequence). This CDR3 spans 14 amino acids. The CDR3 sequence: CASSIGLSTDTQYF. Written as DNA, the CDR3 is TGTGCCAGTAGTATTGGACTGAGCACAGATACGCAGTATTTT.

Details on this clone: This sample includes further DNA sequences coding for the same CDR3. The rearrangement uses TRBV6-5 and TRBJ2-7; no reliable D call. The V and J ends lost 0 bases and 6 bases respectively, with 3 bases between them. This CDR3 region has 11 residues. The germline CDR1 and CDR2 sequences are MNHEY and SVGAGI. The CDR3, as DNA: TGTGCCAGCAGTTACTCGTCCGAGCAGTACTTC. This sequence encodes CASSYSSEQYF.

The chain joins TRBV4-1 to TRBJ1-3, with D possibly TRBD1 on 5 matching bases. V was shortened by 0 bases and J by 0 bases, with 12 bases between the two germline ends. CDR3 size: 17 residues. CDR1 is MGHRA, CDR2 YSYEKL, per germline. CDR3 bases: TGCGCCAGCAGCCAAGAAGGGGCCCCCTACTCTGGAAACACCATATATTTT. It yields the protein CASSQEGAPYSGNTIYF.

The chain links TRBV27 to TRBJ2-2, with D possibly TRBD2 on 6 matching bases. Deletions cut 6 bases from V and 7 bases from J, with 21 bases between. The CDR3 loop spans 16 amino acids. CDR1 and CDR2 from the germline V gene are MNHEY and SMNVEV (reference sequence). The CDR3 DNA sequence: TGTGCCAGCAGAGAAATCTTCGCCCTAGCGAACGGGGAGCTGTTTTTT. The encoded protein is CASREIFALANGELFF.

The V call is TRBV30, the J call TRBJ1-1; 8 bases align to TRBD1. The length of the CDR3 is 16 residues. V shed 3 bases, J shed 3 bases, and the junction held 12 bases outside the gene matches. Germline V gene lookup returns CDR1 GTSNPN and CDR2 SVGIG (reference sequence). CDR3 amino acids: CAWRTSGTGRDTEAFF. The CDR3 DNA reads TGTGCCTGGAGGACCTCCGGGACAGGACGGGACACTGAAGCTTTCTTT.

The chain uses TRBV19 and TRBJ1-5; no reliable D call. The V end lost 8 bases, the J end lost 5 bases, and 13 bases lay between the germline ends. The CDR3 runs to 13 residues. CDR1 is LNHDA and CDR2 is SQIVND in the germline V gene (reference sequence). The DNA of the CDR3 is TGTGCCAGTTCTTTGGCCGTGGATCAGCCCCAGCATTTT. This sequence encodes CASSLAVDQPQHF.

The rearrangement uses TRBV9 and TRBJ2-7; D gene unclear. Deletions cut 0 bases from V and 6 bases from J, with 13 bases between. Germline V lookup: CDR1 SGDLS, CDR2 YYNGEE. The CDR3 extends over 14 amino acids. CDR3 loop: CASSVGKGIGEQYF. DNA for the CDR3: TGTGCCAGCAGCGTAGGTAAGGGAATAGGCGAGCAGTACTTC. Filled out from reference TRBV9 and TRBJ2-7, the complete variable domain reads DSGVTQTPKHLITATGQRVTLRCSPRSGDLSVYWYQQSLDQGLQFLIQYYNGEERAKGNILERFSAQQFPDLHSELNLSSLELGDSALYFCASSVGKGIGEQYFGPGTRLTVT.

The CDR3 loop reads CASATGRGNEKLFF. CDR3 nucleotides: TGCGCCAGCGCCACAGGGAGGGGTAATGAAAAACTGTTTTTT. This sequence joins TRBV5-1 and TRBJ1-4; a weak D match, TRBD1 (6 bases). Deletions cut 7 bases from V and 4 bases from J, with 14 bases between. Germline lookup yields CDR1 SGHRS and CDR2 YFSETQ. The length of the CDR3 is 14 residues.

The genes are TRBV27 and TRBJ1-5; 8 bases are shared with TRBD1. The germline gives CDR1 MNHEY, CDR2 SMNVEV (reference sequence). V trimming: 3 bases; J trimming: 0 bases; junction bases outside the gene matches: 13. The CDR3 runs to 19 residues. The CDR3 spells CASSFSRGPYLDSNQPQHF. CDR3 nucleotide sequence: TGTGCCAGCAGTTTTTCCAGGGGGCCCTACTTAGATAGCAATCAGCCCCAGCATTTT.

This clone occurred a few times. V is TRBV12-5 and J is TRBJ1-1, with TRBD1 as a possible D gene (6 bases). Per germline, CDR1 LGHNT and CDR2 FRNRAP. The V gene lost 7 bases and the J gene lost 3 bases, with 12 bases spanning the gap. CDR3 length: 13 amino acids. Written as DNA, the CDR3 is TGTGCTAGTGCAAGGGACACCTACACTGAAGCTTTCTTT. The encoded protein is CASARDTYTEAFF.

V gene TRBV9 combines with J gene TRBJ2-2; 8 bases align to TRBD2. Germline loops: CDR1 SGDLS, CDR2 YYNGEE. V was clipped by 3 bases and J by 6 bases; unmatched bases: 10. The CDR3 spans 16 residues. The CDR3 region is CASSAIDGRVSGELFF. The DNA of the CDR3 is TGTGCCAGCAGCGCGATAGACGGGAGGGTTTCCGGGGAGCTGTTTTTT.

The gene calls are TRBV28 and TRBJ2-2; no clear D. Deletions cut 3 bases from V and 4 bases from J, with 6 bases between. Germline CDR1 reads MDHEN; CDR2 reads SYDVKM. The CDR3 covers 13 residues. CDR3 nucleotides: TGTGCCAGCAGTTTCAAGGGCACCGGGGAGCTGTTTTTT. Protein: CASSFKGTGELFF.

The count of this clone is one. CDR3 DNA: TGTGCCAGCAGCCGACTAGCGGGAGGAAGCGACGAGCAGTACTTC. Amino acids: CASSRLAGGSDEQYF. J is TRBJ2-7 and V is TRBV7-9, with 13 bases identical to TRBD2. The CDR3 covers 15 residues. CDR1 and CDR2 (germline): SEHNR, FQNEAQ (reference sequence). V dropped 5 bases and J dropped 5; count of bases not matched to a gene: 6.

The gene calls are TRBV7-3 and TRBJ2-3; 11 positions agree with TRBD2. The CDR3 runs to 15 residues. J lost 2 bases, V lost 5 bases, and 3 bases had no gene match. In germline, CDR1 is SGHTA, CDR2 FQGTGA. CDR3 sequence reads: CASSPSGRTTDTQYF. CDR3 nucleotide sequence: TGTGCCAGCAGCCCTAGCGGGAGGACCACAGATACGCAGTATTTT.

This clone was recorded once. The rearrangement joins TRBV18 to TRBJ2-1, with 13 bases identical to TRBD2. Germline CDR1 reads KGHSH; CDR2 reads LQKENI. Unmatched junction bases numbered 6, after V lost 0 bases and J lost 1 base. This CDR3 spans 19 amino acids. Here the CDR3 reads CASSPPRTSGSRSYNEQFF. DNA for the CDR3: TGTGCCAGCTCACCACCCAGGACTAGCGGGAGTAGGTCCTACAATGAGCAGTTCTTC. The variable domain in full, completed from reference TRBV18 and TRBJ2-1, reads NAGVMQNPRHLVRRRGQEARLRCSPMKGHSHVYWYRQLPEEGLKFMVYLQKENIIDESGMPKERFSAEFPKEGPSILRIQQVVRGDSAAYFCASSPPRTSGSRSYNEQFFGPGTRLTVL.